This entry features one T cell receptor beta chain sequence. Its antigen has not been determined. The input lacks base qualities; no much larger clone sits a single base away. The germline V end is reduced by 6 bases and the J end by 1 base; junction bases left unmatched: 11. Its CDR3 holds 16 amino acids, cysteine through phenylalanine. This entry keeps only the CDR3 DNA: 48 bases, framed from base 1. Based on the germline V gene, the CDR1 and CDR2 sequences are SGHRS and YFSETQ. The source of the sample is a study of T cell responses to AZD1222 COVID-19 vaccine (dated by TCRdb to the early 2020s). A note on the overall study: TCR sequencing covered fewer than 250 trial participants: 200 to 220 given two doses of AZD1222 and approximately 25 given two doses of MenACWY control vaccine. Enrollment into the trials was organized by age into subgroups of 18-55, 56-69 and 70-plus years, and those subgroups contained approximately 160, 26 and 62 TCR-sequenced participants, respectively. The investigation overall reported the following: Participants were mostly white British and included more females than males, and it was suggested by the authors that clonal diversity may have been underestimated. Because no day 14 peak-response samples were available, the repertoires could be characterized only after the peak T cell response. In the small 56-69-year group, the increase in depth fell short of significance, most likely because of low power. Reportedly, close to half of the unique spike-specific TCRs recognized epitopes lying outside the regions that are mutated in the B.1.351 and B.1.1.7 variants. Conclusions about previously exposed vaccinees are limited, since just six AZD1222 recipients were seropositive for SARS-CoV-2 at baseline. After two AZD1222 doses, both the breadth and the depth of spike-specific TCRs were significantly higher than at day 0 and than in MenACWY recipients. Vaccine-associated CD4 TCRs spanned the whole spike protein, with dominant responses in regions 160-218 and 743-854.

The CDR3 regions of human TCRbeta chains were analyzed by immunosequencing. From the authors' description of their analysis: TCRs in the repertoires were compared against a reference library of SARS-CoV-2-specific TCRs that had been generated with the MIRA antigen-specificity platform. Breadth was defined as the fraction of unique TCRs that were SARS-CoV-2-associated, and depth was defined as the fraction of total T cells that were SARS-CoV-2-associated. Using the MIRA data, each spike-specific TCR was mapped to the spike region that the TCR reacts to and placed in a CD4 or CD8 class. Log10-transformed breadth and depth values were compared by one-way ANOVA with Sidak's multiple comparisons tests. TCRdb retrieved this table from immuneACCESS and kept in-frame rearrangements only. Not all clones are present; in checked studies, unresolved V genes account for under half, and no reason is known for the remainder. V, J and clone size derive from that table, while D and trimming were established from the DNA sequence. This sample has over 95,000 clones in its table, and approximately 89% of those were observed once. The ten largest account for 8% to 9.5% of the sample.

This sample's time point label indicates: about 28 days (+/-7) after the second vaccine dose. AZD1222 recipients whose second dose came at about 4 weeks and those whose second dose came at about 12 weeks were combined into one group, since spike-specific TCR depth and breadth did not differ between the two schedules. Vaccinee samples were obtained from the UK trials COV001 and COV002, which included a single-blind randomized controlled phase 2/3 trial of AZD1222 (ChAdOx1 nCoV-19) in healthy adults. Trial participant PBMC samples were collected at day 0 and day 28 after the second dose for TCRbeta chain sequencing.

This clonotype originated in an adult who received the AZD1222 COVID-19 vaccine. Source: peripheral blood, taken 28 days after the second AZD1222 dose. The rearranged chain carries TRBV5-1 and TRBJ1-1, with 8 bases matching TRBD1. Here is the DNA: TGCGCCAGCAACTCCAAACCGGGACAGGCGAACACTGAAGCTTTCTTT. This is translated as CASNSKPGQANTEAFF.